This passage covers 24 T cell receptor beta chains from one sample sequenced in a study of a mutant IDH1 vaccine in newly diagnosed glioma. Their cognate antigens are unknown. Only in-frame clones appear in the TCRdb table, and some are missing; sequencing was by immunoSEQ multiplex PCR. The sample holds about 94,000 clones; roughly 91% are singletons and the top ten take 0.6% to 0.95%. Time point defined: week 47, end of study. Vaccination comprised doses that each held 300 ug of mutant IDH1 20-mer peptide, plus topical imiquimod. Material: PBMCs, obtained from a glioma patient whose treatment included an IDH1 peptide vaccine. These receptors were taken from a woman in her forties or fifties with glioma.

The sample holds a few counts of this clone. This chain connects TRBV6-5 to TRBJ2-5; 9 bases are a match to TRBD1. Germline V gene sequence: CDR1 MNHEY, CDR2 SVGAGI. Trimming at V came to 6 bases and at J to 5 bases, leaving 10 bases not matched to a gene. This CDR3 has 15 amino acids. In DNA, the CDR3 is TGTGCCAGCAGATTGACAGGGGGGTTGAGTGAGACCCAGTACTTC. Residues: CASRLTGGLSETQYF.

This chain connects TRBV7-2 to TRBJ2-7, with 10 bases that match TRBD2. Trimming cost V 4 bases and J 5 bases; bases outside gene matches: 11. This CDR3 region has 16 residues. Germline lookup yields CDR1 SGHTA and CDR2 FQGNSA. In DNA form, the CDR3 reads TGTGCCAGCAGCTCGCGACCTAGCGGGAGTGGCCACGAGCAGTACTTC. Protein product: CASSSRPSGSGHEQYF.

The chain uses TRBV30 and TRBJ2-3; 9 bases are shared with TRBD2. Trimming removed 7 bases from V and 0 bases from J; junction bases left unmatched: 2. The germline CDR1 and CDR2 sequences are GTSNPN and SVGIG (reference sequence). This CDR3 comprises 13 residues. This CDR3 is CAYSGRSTDTQYF. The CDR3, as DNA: TGTGCCTATAGCGGGAGAAGCACAGATACGCAGTATTTT.

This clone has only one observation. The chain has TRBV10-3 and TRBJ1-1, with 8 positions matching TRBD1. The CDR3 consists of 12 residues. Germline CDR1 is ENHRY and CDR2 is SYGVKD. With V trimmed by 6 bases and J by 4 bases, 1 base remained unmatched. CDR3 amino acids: CAIRQGATEAFF. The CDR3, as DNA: TGTGCCATCAGGCAGGGGGCCACTGAAGCTTTCTTT.

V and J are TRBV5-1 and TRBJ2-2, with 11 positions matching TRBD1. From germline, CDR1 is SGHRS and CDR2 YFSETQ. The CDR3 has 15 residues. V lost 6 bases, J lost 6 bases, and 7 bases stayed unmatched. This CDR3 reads CASTPGDRGAGELFF. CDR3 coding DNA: TGCGCCAGCACCCCAGGGGACAGGGGGGCCGGGGAGCTGTTTTTT.

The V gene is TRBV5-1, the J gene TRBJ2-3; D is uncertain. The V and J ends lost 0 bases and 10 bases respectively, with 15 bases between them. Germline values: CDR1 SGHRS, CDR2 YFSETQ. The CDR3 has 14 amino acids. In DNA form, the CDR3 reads TGCGCCAGCAGCTTGGACAGAGAGGTTGCCGCGCAGTATTTT. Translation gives CASSLDREVAAQYF.

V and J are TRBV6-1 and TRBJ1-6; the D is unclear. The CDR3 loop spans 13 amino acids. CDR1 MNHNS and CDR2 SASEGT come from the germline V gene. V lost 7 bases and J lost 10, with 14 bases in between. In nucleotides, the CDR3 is TGTGCCAGCAAATGGACGAATGCGTCACCCCTCCACTTT. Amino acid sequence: CASKWTNASPLHF.

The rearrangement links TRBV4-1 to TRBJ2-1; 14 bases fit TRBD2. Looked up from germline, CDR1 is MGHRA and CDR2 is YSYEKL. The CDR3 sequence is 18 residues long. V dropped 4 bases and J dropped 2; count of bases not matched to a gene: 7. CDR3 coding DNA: TGCGCCAGCAGCCCGGGACTAGCGGGAGATTTGACCTACAATGAGCAGTTCTTC. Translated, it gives CASSPGLAGDLTYNEQFF.

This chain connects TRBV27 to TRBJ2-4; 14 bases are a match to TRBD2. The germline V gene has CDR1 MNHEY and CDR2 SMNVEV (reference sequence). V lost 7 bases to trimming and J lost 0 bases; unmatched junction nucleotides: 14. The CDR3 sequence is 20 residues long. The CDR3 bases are TGTGCCAGCACCTCTGCCCCGGGGACTAGCGGGAGAGGAGCCAAAAACATTCAGTACTTC. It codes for CASTSAPGTSGRGAKNIQYF.

Here the CDR3 reads CASSLSARQGTDTQYF. Written as DNA, the CDR3 is TGTGCCAGCAGCTTATCGGCGCGCCAGGGCACAGATACGCAGTATTTT. The chain uses TRBV7-3 and TRBJ2-3; D gene ambiguous. This CDR3 spans 16 amino acids. Trimming removed 2 bases from V and 1 base from J, with 13 bases in between. Germline V gene data show CDR1 as SGHTA and CDR2 as FQGTGA.

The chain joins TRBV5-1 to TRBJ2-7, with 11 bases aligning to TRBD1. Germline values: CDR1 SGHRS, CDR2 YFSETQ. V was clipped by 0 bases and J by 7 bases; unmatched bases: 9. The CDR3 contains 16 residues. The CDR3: CASSLDLRDRGGEQYF. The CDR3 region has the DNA TGCGCCAGCAGCTTGGACCTCCGGGACAGGGGGGGTGAGCAGTACTTC.

Written as DNA, the CDR3 is TGCGCCAGCAGCGCGTCTGGGACGCCGAGGACTGAAGCTTTCTTT. Its translation: CASSASGTPRTEAFF. The chain carries TRBV5-1 and TRBJ1-1; a possible D gene is TRBD1 (5 bases). The CDR3 totals 15 residues. Germline V gene sequence: CDR1 SGHRS, CDR2 YFSETQ. V was clipped by 4 bases and J by 5 bases, with 18 bases between them.

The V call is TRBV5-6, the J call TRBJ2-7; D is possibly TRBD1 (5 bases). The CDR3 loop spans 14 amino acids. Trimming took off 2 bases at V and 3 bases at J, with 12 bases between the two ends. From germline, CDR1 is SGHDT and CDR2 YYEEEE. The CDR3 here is CASSFGTGLYEQYF. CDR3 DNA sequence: TGTGCCAGCAGCTTCGGAACAGGCCTCTACGAGCAGTACTTC.

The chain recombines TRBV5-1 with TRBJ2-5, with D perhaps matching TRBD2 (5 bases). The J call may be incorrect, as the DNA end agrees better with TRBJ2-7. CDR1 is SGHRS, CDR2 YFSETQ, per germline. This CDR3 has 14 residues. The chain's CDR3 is CASSLAGKPYEQYF. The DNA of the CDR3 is TGCGCCAGCAGCTTGGCCGGGAAGCCCTACGAGCAGTACTTC.

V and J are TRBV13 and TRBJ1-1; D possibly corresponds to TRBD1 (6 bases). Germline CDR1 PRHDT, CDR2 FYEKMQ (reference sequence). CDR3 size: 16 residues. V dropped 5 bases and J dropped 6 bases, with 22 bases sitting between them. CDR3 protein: CASSPTGKATRAEAFF. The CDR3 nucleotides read TGTGCCAGCAGCCCTACAGGGAAGGCGACCAGAGCTGAAGCTTTCTTT.

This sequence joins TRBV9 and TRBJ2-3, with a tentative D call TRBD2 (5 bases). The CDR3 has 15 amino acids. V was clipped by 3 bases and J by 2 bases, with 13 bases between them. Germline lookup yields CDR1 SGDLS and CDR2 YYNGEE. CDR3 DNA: TGTGCCAGCAGCGAAAGCGGATTTCACACAGATACGCAGTATTTT. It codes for CASSESGFHTDTQYF.

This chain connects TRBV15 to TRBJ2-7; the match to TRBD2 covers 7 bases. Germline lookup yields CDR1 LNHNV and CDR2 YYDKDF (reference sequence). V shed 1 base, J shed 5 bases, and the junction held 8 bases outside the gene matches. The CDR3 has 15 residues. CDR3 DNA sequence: TGTGCCACCAGCAGAGGTGGCGGGAGTAAGAACGAGCAGTACTTC. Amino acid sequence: CATSRGGGSKNEQYF. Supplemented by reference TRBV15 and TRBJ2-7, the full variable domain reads DAMVIQNPRYQVTQFGKPVTLSCSQTLNHNVMYWYQQKSSQAPKLLFHYYDKDFNNEADTPDNFQSRRPNTSFCFLDIRSPGLGDTAMYLCATSRGGGSKNEQYFGPGTRLTVT.

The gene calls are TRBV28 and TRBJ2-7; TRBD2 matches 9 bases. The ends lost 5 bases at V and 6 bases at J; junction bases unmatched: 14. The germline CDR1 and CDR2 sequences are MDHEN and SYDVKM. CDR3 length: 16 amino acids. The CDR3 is CASSLPGLAGSTEQYF. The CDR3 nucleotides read TGTGCCAGCAGTCTCCCTGGGCTAGCGGGGTCCACCGAGCAGTACTTC.

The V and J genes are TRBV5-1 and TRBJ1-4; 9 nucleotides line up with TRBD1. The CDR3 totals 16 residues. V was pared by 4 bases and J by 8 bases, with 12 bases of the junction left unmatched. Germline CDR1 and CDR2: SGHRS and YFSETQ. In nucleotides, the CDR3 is TGCGCCAGCAGCGGAGGTAACGGACAGGGGATCGAAAAACTGTTTTTT. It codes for CASSGGNGQGIEKLFF. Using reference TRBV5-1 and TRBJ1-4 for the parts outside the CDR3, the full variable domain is KAGVTQTPRYLIKTRGQQVTLSCSPISGHRSVSWYQQTPGQGLQFLFEYFSETQRNKGNFPGRFSGRQFSNSRSEMNVSTLELGDSALYLCASSGGNGQGIEKLFFGSGTQLSVL.

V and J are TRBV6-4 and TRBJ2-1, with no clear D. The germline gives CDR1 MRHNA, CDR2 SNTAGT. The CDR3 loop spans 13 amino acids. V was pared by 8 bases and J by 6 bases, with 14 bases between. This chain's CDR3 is CASAGHPSNEQFF. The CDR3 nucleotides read TGTGCCAGCGCCGGGCACCCAAGCAATGAGCAGTTCTTC.

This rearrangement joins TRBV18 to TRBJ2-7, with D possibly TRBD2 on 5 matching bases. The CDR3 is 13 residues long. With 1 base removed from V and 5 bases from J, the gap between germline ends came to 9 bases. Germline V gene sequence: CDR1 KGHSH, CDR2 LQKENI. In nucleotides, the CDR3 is TGTGCCAGCTCACCACGTACGGGGAACGAGCAGTACTTC. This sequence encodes CASSPRTGNEQYF.

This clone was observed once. Here the CDR3 DNA reads TGTGCCAGCAGCGCAGGGGGTAATACGCAGTATTTT. Residues: CASSAGGNTQYF. The V call is TRBV5-6, the J call TRBJ2-3; 7 bases are a match to TRBD1. CDR3 size: 12 residues. Unmatched junction bases numbered 3, after V lost 4 bases and J lost 7 bases. Per germline, CDR1 SGHDT and CDR2 YYEEEE.

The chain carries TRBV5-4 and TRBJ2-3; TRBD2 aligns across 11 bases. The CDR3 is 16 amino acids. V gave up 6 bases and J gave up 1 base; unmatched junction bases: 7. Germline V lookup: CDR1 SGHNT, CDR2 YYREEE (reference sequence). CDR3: CASTPTSGSGTDTQYF. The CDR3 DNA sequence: TGTGCCAGCACCCCTACTAGCGGGAGCGGCACAGATACGCAGTATTTT.

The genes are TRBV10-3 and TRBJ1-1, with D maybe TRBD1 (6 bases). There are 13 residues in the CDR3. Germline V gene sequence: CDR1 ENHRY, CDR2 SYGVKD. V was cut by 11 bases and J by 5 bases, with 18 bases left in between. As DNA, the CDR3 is TGTGCCTTGAGGGGGGCGCGGGATACTGAAGCTTTCTTT. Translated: CALRGARDTEAFF.